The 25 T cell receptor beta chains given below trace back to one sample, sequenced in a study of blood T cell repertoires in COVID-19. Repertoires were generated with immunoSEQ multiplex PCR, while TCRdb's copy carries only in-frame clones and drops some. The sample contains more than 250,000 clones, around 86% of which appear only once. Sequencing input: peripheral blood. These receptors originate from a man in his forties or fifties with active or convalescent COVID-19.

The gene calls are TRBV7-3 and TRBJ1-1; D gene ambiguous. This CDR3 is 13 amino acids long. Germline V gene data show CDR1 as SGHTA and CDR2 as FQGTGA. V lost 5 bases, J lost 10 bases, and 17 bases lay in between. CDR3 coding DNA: TGTGCCAGCAGCGCCACTTGGGAGGGTGTAGCTTTCTTT. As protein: CASSATWEGVAFF.

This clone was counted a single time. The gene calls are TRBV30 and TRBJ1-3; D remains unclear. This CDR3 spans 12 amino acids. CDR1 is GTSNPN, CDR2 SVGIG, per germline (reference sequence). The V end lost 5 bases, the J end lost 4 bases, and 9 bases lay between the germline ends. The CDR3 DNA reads TGTGCCTGGCAGACAACGGGAAACACCATATATTTT. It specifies CAWQTTGNTIYF.

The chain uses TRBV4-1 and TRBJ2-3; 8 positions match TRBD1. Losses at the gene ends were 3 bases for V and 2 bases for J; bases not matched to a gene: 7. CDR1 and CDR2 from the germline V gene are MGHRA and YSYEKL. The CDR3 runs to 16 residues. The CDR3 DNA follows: TGCGCCAGCAGCCACCGGACAGGGTCTATCACAGATACGCAGTATTTT. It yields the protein CASSHRTGSITDTQYF.

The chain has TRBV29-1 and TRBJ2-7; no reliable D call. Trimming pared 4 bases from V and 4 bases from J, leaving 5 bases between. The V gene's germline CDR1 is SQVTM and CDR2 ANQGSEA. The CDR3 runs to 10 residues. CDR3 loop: CSVGSYEQYF. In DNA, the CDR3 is TGCAGCGTTGGTTCTTACGAGCAGTACTTC.

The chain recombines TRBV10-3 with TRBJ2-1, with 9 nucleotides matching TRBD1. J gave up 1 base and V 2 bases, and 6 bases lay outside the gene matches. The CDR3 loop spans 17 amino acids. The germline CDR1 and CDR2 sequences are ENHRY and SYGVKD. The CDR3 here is CAISEGTGRFSYNEQFF. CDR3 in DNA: TGTGCCATCAGTGAGGGGACAGGGAGATTTTCCTACAATGAGCAGTTCTTC.

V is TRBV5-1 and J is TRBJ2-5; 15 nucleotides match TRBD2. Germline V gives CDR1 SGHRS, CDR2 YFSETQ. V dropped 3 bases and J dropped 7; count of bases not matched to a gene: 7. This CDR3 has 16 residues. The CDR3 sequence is CASSSGLAGGKGTQYF. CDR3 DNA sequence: TGCGCCAGCAGCTCCGGACTAGCGGGAGGGAAGGGGACCCAGTACTTC. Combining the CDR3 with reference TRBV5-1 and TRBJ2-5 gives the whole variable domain KAGVTQTPRYLIKTRGQQVTLSCSPISGHRSVSWYQQTPGQGLQFLFEYFSETQRNKGNFPGRFSGRQFSNSRSEMNVSTLELGDSALYLCASSSGLAGGKGTQYFGPGTRLLVL.

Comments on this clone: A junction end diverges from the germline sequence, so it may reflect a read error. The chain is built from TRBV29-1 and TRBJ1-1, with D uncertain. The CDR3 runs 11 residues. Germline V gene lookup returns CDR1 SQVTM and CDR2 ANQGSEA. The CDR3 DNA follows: TGCAGCGTTGAGACGTCCCCAGAGGTGTCCTTT. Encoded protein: CSVETSPEVSF.

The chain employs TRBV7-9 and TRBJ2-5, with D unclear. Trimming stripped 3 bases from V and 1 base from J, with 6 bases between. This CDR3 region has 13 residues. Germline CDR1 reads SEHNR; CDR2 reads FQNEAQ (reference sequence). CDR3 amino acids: CASSFLGQETQYF. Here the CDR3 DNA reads TGTGCCAGCAGCTTCCTCGGCCAAGAGACCCAGTACTTC.

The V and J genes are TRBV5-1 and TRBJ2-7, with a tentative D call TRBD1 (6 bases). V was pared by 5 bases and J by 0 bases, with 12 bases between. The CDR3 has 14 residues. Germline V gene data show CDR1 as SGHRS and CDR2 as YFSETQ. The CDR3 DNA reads TGCGCCAGCAGGGGGGACACGAGCTCCTACGAGCAGTACTTC. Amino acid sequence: CASRGDTSSYEQYF.

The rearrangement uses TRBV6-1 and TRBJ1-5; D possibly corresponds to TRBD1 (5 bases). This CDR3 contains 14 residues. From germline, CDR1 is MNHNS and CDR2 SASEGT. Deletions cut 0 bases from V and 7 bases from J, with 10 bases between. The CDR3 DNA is TGTGCCAGCAGTGAAGCAAGGGGAGGCCAGCCCCAGCATTTT. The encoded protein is CASSEARGGQPQHF.

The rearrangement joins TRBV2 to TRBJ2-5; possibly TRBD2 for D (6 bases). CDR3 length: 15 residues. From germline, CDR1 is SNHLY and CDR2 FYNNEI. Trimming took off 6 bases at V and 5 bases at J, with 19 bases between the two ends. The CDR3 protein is CASRNRAGRGETQYF. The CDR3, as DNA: TGTGCCAGCAGGAACAGAGCCGGGAGAGGGGAGACCCAGTACTTC.

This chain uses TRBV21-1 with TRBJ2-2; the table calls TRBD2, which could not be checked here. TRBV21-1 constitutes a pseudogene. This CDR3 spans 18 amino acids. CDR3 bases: TGTGCCAGCAGCAAAGCCGTGAAACCGACACAGCGGACCGGGGAGCTGTTTTTT. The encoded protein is CASSKAVKPTQRTGELFF.

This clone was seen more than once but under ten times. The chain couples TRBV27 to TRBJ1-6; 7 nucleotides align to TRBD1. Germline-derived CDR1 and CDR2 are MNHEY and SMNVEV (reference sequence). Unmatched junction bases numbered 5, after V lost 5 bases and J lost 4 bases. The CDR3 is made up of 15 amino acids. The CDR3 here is CASSTDRAYNSPLHF. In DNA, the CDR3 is TGTGCCAGCAGTACCGACAGGGCTTATAATTCACCCCTCCACTTT.

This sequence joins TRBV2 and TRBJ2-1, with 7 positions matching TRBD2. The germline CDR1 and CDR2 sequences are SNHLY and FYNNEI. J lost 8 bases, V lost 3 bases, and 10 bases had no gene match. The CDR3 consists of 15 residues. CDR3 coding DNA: TGTGCCAGCAGTGATGCCAGCGGGAAAGGGTATGAGCAGTTCTTC. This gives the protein CASSDASGKGYEQFF.

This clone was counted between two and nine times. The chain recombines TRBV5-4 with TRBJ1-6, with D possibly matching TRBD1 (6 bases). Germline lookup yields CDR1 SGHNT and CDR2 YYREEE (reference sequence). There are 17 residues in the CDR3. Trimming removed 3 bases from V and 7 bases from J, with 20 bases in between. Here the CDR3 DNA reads TGTGCCAGCAGCTCTACCGGGACACAGAGTCCGAATTCACCCCTCCACTTT. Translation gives CASSSTGTQSPNSPLHF.

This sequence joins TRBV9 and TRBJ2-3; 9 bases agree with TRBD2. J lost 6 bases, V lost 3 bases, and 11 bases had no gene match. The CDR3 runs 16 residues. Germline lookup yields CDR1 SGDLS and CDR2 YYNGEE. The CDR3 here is CASSGPFAGGIDTQYF. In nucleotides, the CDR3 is TGTGCCAGCAGCGGACCTTTTGCGGGGGGGATTGATACGCAGTATTTT.

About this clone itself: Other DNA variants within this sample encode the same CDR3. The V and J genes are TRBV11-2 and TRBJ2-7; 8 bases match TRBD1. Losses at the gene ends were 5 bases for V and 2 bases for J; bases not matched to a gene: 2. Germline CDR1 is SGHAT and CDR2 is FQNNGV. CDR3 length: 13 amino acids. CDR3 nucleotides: TGTGCCAGCAGCAGGGACAGGCCCTACGAGCAGTACTTC. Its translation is CASSRDRPYEQYF.

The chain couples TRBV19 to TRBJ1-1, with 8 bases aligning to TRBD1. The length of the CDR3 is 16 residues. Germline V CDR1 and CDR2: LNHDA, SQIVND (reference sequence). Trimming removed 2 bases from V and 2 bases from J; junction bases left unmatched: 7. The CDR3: CASSILRDRRNTEAFF. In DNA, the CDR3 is TGTGCCAGTAGTATATTAAGGGACAGGAGAAACACTGAAGCTTTCTTT. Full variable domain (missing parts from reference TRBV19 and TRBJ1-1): DGGITQSPKYLFRKEGQNVTLSCEQNLNHDAMYWYRQDPGQGLRLIYYSQIVNDFQKGDIAEGYSVSREKKESFPLTVTSAQKNPTAFYLCASSILRDRRNTEAFFGQGTRLTVV.

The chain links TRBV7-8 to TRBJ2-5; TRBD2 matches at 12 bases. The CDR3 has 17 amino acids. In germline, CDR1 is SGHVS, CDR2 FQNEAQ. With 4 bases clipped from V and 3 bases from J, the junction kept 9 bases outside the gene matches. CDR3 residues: CASSSERTSGVEETQYF. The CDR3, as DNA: TGTGCCAGCAGCTCGGAACGGACTAGCGGGGTAGAAGAGACCCAGTACTTC.

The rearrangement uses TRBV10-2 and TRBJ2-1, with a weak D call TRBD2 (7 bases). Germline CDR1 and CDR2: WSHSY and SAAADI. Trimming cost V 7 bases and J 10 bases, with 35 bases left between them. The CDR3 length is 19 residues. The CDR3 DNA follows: TGCGCCAGCAATCTCCCTAGCGGCCCTACTAGTTCTGCTACAGGGGAGCAGTTCTTC. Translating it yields CASNLPSGPTSSATGEQFF.

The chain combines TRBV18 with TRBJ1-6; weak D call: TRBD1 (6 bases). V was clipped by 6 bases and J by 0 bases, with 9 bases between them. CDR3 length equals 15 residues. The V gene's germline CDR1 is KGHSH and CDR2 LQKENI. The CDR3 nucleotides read TGTGCCAGCTCGGTACAGGGCTCCTATAATTCACCCCTCCACTTT. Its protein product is CASSVQGSYNSPLHF.

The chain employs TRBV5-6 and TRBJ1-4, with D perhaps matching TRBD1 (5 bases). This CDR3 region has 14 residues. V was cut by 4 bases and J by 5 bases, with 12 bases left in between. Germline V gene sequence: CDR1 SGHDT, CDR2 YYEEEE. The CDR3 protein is CASSLQAINEKLFF. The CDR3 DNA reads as TGTGCCAGCAGCCTACAGGCTATAAATGAAAAACTGTTTTTT.

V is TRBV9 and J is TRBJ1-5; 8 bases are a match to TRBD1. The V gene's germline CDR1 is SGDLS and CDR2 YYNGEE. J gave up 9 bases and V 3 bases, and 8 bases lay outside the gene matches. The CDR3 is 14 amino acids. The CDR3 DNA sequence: TGTGCCAGCAGCGGGACAGGGCGGGGAGGGCCCCAGCATTTT. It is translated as CASSGTGRGGPQHF.

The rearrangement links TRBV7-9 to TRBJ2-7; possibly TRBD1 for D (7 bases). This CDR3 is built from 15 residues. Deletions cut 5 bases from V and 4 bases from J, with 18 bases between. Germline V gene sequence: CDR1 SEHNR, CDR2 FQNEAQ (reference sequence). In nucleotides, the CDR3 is TGTGCCAGCAGCCCAGGGGGGCTAGTTCGTTACGAGCAGTACTTC. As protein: CASSPGGLVRYEQYF.

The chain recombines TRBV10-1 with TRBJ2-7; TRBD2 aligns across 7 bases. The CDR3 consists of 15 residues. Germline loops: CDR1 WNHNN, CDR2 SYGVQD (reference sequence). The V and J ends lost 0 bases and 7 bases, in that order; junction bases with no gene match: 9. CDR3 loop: CASSESIAGVGEQYF. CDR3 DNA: TGCGCCAGCAGTGAGTCGATCGCGGGGGTTGGAGAGCAGTACTTC.